Detailed here is one T cell receptor (beta chain). The sample is drawn from a study of blood T cell repertoires in COVID-19. The method was immunoSEQ multiplex PCR; TCRdb's version includes in-frame clones alone and lacks a portion of them. The sample lists 350,000 to 400,000 clones, more than 70% occurring once. With V trimmed by 3 bases and J by 6 bases, 5 bases remained unmatched. The CDR3 is made up of 15 amino acids. Per the germline V gene, CDR1 is MNHNS and CDR2 is SASEGT. This rearrangement joins TRBV6-1 to TRBJ1-5; TRBD1 aligns across 10 bases. The receptor comes from a woman under 40 with COVID-19, enrolled during active disease. The sequenced sample consisted of peripheral blood. CDR3 sequence: CASSDDRGRGQPQHF. CDR3 coding DNA: TGTGCCAGCAGTGACGACAGGGGGCGAGGTCAGCCCCAGCATTTT.